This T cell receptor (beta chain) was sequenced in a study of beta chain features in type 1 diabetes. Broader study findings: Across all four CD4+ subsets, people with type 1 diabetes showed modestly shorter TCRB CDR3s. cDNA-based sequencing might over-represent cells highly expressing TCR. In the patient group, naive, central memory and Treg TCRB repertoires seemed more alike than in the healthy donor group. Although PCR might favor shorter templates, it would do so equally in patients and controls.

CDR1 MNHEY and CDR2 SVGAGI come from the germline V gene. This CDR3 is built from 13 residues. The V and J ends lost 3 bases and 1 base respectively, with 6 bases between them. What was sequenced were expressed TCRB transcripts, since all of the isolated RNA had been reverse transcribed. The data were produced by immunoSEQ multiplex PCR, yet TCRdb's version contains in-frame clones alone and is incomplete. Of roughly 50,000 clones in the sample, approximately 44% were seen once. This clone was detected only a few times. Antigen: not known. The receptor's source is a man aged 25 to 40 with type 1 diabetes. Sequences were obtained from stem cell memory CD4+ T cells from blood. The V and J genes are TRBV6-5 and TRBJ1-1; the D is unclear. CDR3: CASSYGRNTEAFF. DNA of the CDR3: TGTGCCAGCAGTTATGGGAGGAACACTGAAGCTTTCTTT.